The sequence of this TCR beta chain was determined in a study of CD8+ T cells in alopecia areata. Treatment denoted: oral pan-JAK inhibitor, 5-10 mg twice daily. Remarks on this clone: The antigen is not known.

Overall study results and limits: Besides other cells, scalp samples also yield sequences of resident alphabeta T cells from normal skin. Given one nonresponder, whether baseline CD8+ expansion relates to response remains uncertain. Tofacitinib significantly lowered scalp clonality and expanded CD8+ clones among the top 100.

V shed 7 bases and J shed 3 bases, with 3 bases lying between them. Looked up from germline, CDR1 is SQVTM and CDR2 is ANQGSEA. The CDR3 length is 9 residues. Sequencing used cDNA as its template, made by extracting RNA and reverse transcribing it. The table came from immunoSEQ multiplex PCR; TCRdb's copy has only in-frame clones and leaves some out. This repertoire shows 210,000 or so clones, roughly three fifths found once; its top ten account for roughly 1.2%. The sequence was collected from a human donor with alopecia areata. Source: CD4+ T cells sorted from blood, taken at week 44, from a patient treated with tofacitinib. This chain joins TRBV29-1 and TRBJ1-1; D gene uncertain. The DNA for the CDR3 is TGCAGCGCGGACACTGAAGCTTTCTTT. Residues: CSADTEAFF.